The 17 T cell receptor beta chains below come from one sample, sequenced in a study of shared clonotypes between healthy human individuals. The assay was immunoSEQ multiplex PCR, and TCRdb's table has in-frame clones only and misses some. The repertoire consists of about 330,000 clones, with around 87% occurring once and the leading ten covering under 20%. Sequences were obtained from memory CD8+ T cells sorted from blood. Subset here: CD45RO+ cells pooled with CCR7-negative TemRA cells. These TCRs come from a young man in good health.

The chain uses TRBV5-1 and TRBJ2-5; 12 nucleotides align to TRBD2. Germline CDR1 reads SGHRS; CDR2 reads YFSETQ. This CDR3 contains 16 residues. The trim removed 5 bases at V and 4 bases at J, leaving 9 bases unmatched. The CDR3 DNA follows: TGCGCCAGCAGTGAACTAGCGGGAGGTCTTTTAGAGACCCAGTACTTC. Protein product: CASSELAGGLLETQYF.

The CDR3 DNA reads TGTGCCAGCGGACTAGCGGTCACAGATACGCAGTATTTT. Translating it yields CASGLAVTDTQYF. J is TRBJ2-3 and V is TRBV25-1; TRBD2 matches 10 bases. There are 13 residues in the CDR3. Germline V gene sequence: CDR1 MGHDK, CDR2 SYGVNS. V was pared by 8 bases and J by 2 bases, with 1 base of the junction left unmatched.

CDR3 in DNA: TGTGCCAGCAGCGTAGGCCCGGGGCCTTTCACCGAAAAACTGTTTTTT. Protein product: CASSVGPGPFTEKLFF. The chain uses TRBV9 and TRBJ1-4, with a weak D call TRBD1 (5 bases). V dropped 0 bases and J dropped 8 bases, with 17 bases sitting between them. Germline V CDR1 and CDR2: SGDLS, YYNGEE. The CDR3 consists of 16 residues.

The rearrangement links TRBV5-1 to TRBJ1-6; D is unclear. V was shortened by 2 bases and J by 4 bases, with 10 bases between the two germline ends. CDR1 is SGHRS, CDR2 YFSETQ, per germline. The CDR3 loop spans 15 amino acids. CDR3 sequence: CASSFSGFYNSPLHF. The DNA of the CDR3 is TGCGCCAGCAGCTTTTCGGGGTTTTATAATTCACCCCTCCACTTT.

The genes are TRBV9 and TRBJ1-1; 11 nucleotides match TRBD1. V dropped 0 bases and J dropped 0; count of bases not matched to a gene: 4. In germline, CDR1 is SGDLS, CDR2 YYNGEE. This CDR3 is built from 17 residues. The CDR3 DNA is TGTGCCAGCAGCGTAGGGACAGGGGGCATAGTGAACACTGAAGCTTTCTTT. Protein product: CASSVGTGGIVNTEAFF. The whole variable domain, filled in from reference TRBV9 and TRBJ1-1, reads DSGVTQTPKHLITATGQRVTLRCSPRSGDLSVYWYQQSLDQGLQFLIQYYNGEERAKGNILERFSAQQFPDLHSELNLSSLELGDSALYFCASSVGTGGIVNTEAFFGQGTRLTVV.

As DNA, the CDR3 is TGTGCCAGCAGCGGTCCAACAGATCGCTACGAGCAGTACTTC. The encoded protein is CASSGPTDRYEQYF. V gene TRBV9 combines with J gene TRBJ2-7; no clear D gene. Trimming removed 3 bases at V and 3 bases at J, with 13 bases between. This CDR3 spans 14 amino acids. Germline-derived CDR1 and CDR2 are SGDLS and YYNGEE.

This chain joins TRBV29-1 and TRBJ1-2; the match to TRBD1 covers 8 bases. The CDR3 has 12 residues. Germline CDR1 and CDR2: SQVTM and ANQGSEA. V was pared by 3 bases and J by 8 bases, with 5 bases of the junction left unmatched. The DNA for the CDR3 is TGCAGCGTTGAGGCCGACAGGGGCGGCTACACCTTC. Residues: CSVEADRGGYTF.

In its sample, this clone was seen many times. The rearrangement uses TRBV11-2 and TRBJ2-5; D perhaps matches TRBD1 (7 bases). This CDR3 region has 15 residues. With 4 bases removed from V and 2 bases from J, the gap between germline ends came to 14 bases. Germline assignment: CDR1 SGHAT and CDR2 FQNNGV. Written as DNA, the CDR3 is TGTGCCAGCAGCTACCCCTCAGGGGGGCAAGAGACCCAGTACTTC. Amino acid sequence: CASSYPSGGQETQYF.

V and J are TRBV7-9 and TRBJ2-3, with a tentative D call TRBD1 (8 bases). Trimming took off 3 bases at V and 0 bases at J, with 16 bases between the two ends. The CDR3 is 17 amino acids. The germline gives CDR1 SEHNR, CDR2 FQNEAQ (reference sequence). This CDR3 reads CASSLGEGQESTDTQYF. As DNA, the CDR3 is TGTGCCAGCAGCTTGGGGGAGGGACAGGAGAGCACAGATACGCAGTATTTT. Using reference TRBV7-9 and TRBJ2-3 for the parts outside the CDR3, the full variable domain is DTGVSQNPRHKITKRGQNVTFRCDPISEHNRLYWYRQTLGQGPEFLTYFQNEAQLEKSRLLSDRFSAERPKGSFSTLEIQRTEQGDSAMYLCASSLGEGQESTDTQYFGPGTRLTVL.

The chain joins TRBV10-3 to TRBJ2-5, with 10 nucleotides matching TRBD2. CDR3 length: 16 residues. Trimming took 7 bases from V and 9 from J; bases not matched to a gene: 17. Germline V gene sequence: CDR1 ENHRY, CDR2 SYGVKD. The CDR3 loop reads CAINSGLAGVESAQYF. In DNA, the CDR3 is TGTGCCATCAATTCGGGGCTAGCGGGAGTCGAGTCGGCCCAGTACTTC.

V usage is TRBV27 and J usage is TRBJ2-7; 9 bases are shared with TRBD2. Germline loops: CDR1 MNHEY, CDR2 SMNVEV (reference sequence). Germline trimming cut 5 bases from V and 4 bases from J; bases unmatched to any gene: 6. The CDR3 extends over 14 amino acids. CDR3: CASSSGLAIYEQYF. CDR3 DNA sequence: TGTGCCAGCAGTAGTGGACTAGCGATATACGAGCAGTACTTC.

This chain uses TRBV5-1 with TRBJ2-7; 10 bases match TRBD1. Germline CDR1 reads SGHRS; CDR2 reads YFSETQ. After removal of 4 bases from V and 7 bases from J, the junction contained 11 bases not matched to a gene. CDR3 length: 15 residues. This CDR3 reads CASSGPTGGLGEQYF. The DNA of the CDR3 is TGCGCCAGCAGCGGCCCGACAGGGGGCCTGGGAGAGCAGTACTTC.

The V and J genes are TRBV27 and TRBJ2-2; TRBD2 aligns across 10 bases. J gave up 3 bases and V 9 bases, and 10 bases lay outside the gene matches. There are 16 residues in the CDR3. Germline loops: CDR1 MNHEY, CDR2 SMNVEV (reference sequence). The CDR3 loop is CASSSSGTSDTGELFF. Here the CDR3 DNA reads TGTGCCAGTTCATCTTCCGGGACTAGCGACACCGGGGAGCTGTTTTTT.

The chain carries TRBV9 and TRBJ1-4; 7 bases align to TRBD1. The V gene's germline CDR1 is SGDLS and CDR2 YYNGEE. J gave up 7 bases and V 3 bases, and 3 bases lay outside the gene matches. This CDR3 contains 13 residues. The CDR3 loop is CASSARDSEKLFF. Here the CDR3 DNA reads TGTGCCAGCAGCGCACGGGACAGTGAAAAACTGTTTTTT.

The sample holds one count of this clone. The chain links TRBV2 to TRBJ2-7, with D possibly called TRBD1 or TRBD2 (5 bases each). Germline loops: CDR1 SNHLY, CDR2 FYNNEI. V shed 4 bases and J shed 0 bases, with 13 bases lying between them. This CDR3 is built from 15 residues. Here the CDR3 DNA reads TGTGCCAGCAGTGCGGGGCCTTCCAACTCCTACGAGCAGTACTTC. Its protein is CASSAGPSNSYEQYF.

This clone is classed as medium-sized (0.01 to 0.1%). As DNA, the CDR3 is TGTGCCAGCAGTTACGGGGGTGGTGGCTACACCTTC. Translated, it gives CASSYGGGGYTF. J is TRBJ1-2 and V is TRBV27, with a tentative D call TRBD1 (5 bases). From germline, CDR1 is MNHEY and CDR2 SMNVEV (reference sequence). The CDR3 sequence is 12 residues long. V dropped 4 bases and J dropped 7 bases, with 10 bases sitting between them.

The rearrangement joins TRBV19 to TRBJ1-1, with TRBD1 matching 7 bases. Per the germline V gene, CDR1 is LNHDA and CDR2 is SQIVND (reference sequence). V lost 3 bases, J lost 1 base, and 8 bases stayed unmatched. The CDR3 contains 16 residues. The CDR3 is CASSIDREGSNTEAFF. The CDR3, as DNA: TGTGCCAGTAGTATCGACAGGGAGGGGTCGAACACTGAAGCTTTCTTT.